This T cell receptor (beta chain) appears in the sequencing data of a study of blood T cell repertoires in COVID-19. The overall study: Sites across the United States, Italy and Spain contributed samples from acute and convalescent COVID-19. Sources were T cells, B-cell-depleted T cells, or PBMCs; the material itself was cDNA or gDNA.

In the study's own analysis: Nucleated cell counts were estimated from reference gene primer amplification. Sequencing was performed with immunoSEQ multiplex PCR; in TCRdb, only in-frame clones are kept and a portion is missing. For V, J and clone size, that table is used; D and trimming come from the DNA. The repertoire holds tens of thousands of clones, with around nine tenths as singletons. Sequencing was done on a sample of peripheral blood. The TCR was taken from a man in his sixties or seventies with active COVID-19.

Here the CDR3 reads CASSWGREGTIYF. CDR3 DNA sequence: TGTGCCAGCAGTTGGGGCAGGGAGGGCACCATATATTTT. The rearrangement links TRBV2 to TRBJ1-3, with D maybe TRBD1 (5 bases). This CDR3 contains 13 residues. From germline, CDR1 is SNHLY and CDR2 FYNNEI. The V end lost 5 bases, the J end lost 9 bases, and 14 bases lay between the germline ends.